The entry below describes one TCR beta chain. These data come from a study of Ad26.COV2.S vaccination and SARS-CoV-2 variants. The sample's treatment: some 20 received Ad26.COV2.S at low or high dose, single or two shots; roughly five received placebo; per-sample allocation not given. Sample collection was performed on day 63 after the first vaccine or placebo injection. Here immunoSEQ multiplex PCR was the method, and the copy in TCRdb shows in-frame clones only, minus some. The data contain about 350,000 clones, more than 85% of them singletons. With 6 bases clipped from V and 4 bases from J, the junction kept 11 bases outside the gene matches. The CDR3 totals 15 residues. Per germline, CDR1 SQVTM and CDR2 ANQGSEA.

The chain joins TRBV29-1 to TRBJ2-3, with 9 nucleotides matching TRBD1. The clonotype was recovered from a person aged 18-60 years who received the Ad26.COV2.S COVID-19 vaccine or a placebo. The sample was peripheral blood, taken in a trial of Ad26.COV2.S vaccine versus placebo. CDR3: CSVANRGRSADTQYF. The CDR3 coding sequence is TGCAGCGTGGCCAACAGGGGGCGCAGCGCAGATACGCAGTATTTT.